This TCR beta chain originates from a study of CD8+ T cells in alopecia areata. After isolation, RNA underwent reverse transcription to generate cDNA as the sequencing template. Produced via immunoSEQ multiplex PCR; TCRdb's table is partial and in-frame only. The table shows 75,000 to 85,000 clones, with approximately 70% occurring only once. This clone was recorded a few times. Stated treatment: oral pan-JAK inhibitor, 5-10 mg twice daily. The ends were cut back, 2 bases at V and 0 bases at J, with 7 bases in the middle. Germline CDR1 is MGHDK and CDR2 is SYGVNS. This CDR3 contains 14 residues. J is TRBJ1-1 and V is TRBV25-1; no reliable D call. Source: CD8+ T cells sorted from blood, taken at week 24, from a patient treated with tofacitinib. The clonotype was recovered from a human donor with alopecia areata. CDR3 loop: CASSEDQLNTEAFF. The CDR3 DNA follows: TGTGCCAGCAGTGAAGACCAGCTGAACACTGAAGCTTTCTTT. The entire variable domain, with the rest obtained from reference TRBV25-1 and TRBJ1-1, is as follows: EADIYQTPRYLVIGTGKKITLECSQTMGHDKMYWYQQDPGMELHLIHYSYGVNSTEKGDLSSESTVSRIRTEHFPLTLESARPSHTSQYLCASSEDQLNTEAFFGQGTRLTVV.